This entry is about one T cell receptor (beta chain). This sample is drawn from a study of identical twins. This CDR3 has 15 residues. Trimming left V 4 bases short and J 4 bases short, with 14 bases between. Each CDR3 protein is one row after TCRdb ran MiXCR on the 5' RACE reads. The table has some 440,000 distinct CDR3 sequences, approximately 25% seen once. These same records also appear under a second study, on T cells expressing NK-cell markers.

The TCR was taken from a young woman in good health. The chain uses TRBV12-3 or TRBV12-4 and TRBJ2-1; D is perhaps TRBD2 (7 bases). Input material: CD4+ T cells sorted from blood. The CDR3 reads CASSWGGGAYNEQFF. CDR3 bases: TGTGCCAGCAGTTGGGGCGGGGGCGCATACAATGAGCAGTTCTTC.